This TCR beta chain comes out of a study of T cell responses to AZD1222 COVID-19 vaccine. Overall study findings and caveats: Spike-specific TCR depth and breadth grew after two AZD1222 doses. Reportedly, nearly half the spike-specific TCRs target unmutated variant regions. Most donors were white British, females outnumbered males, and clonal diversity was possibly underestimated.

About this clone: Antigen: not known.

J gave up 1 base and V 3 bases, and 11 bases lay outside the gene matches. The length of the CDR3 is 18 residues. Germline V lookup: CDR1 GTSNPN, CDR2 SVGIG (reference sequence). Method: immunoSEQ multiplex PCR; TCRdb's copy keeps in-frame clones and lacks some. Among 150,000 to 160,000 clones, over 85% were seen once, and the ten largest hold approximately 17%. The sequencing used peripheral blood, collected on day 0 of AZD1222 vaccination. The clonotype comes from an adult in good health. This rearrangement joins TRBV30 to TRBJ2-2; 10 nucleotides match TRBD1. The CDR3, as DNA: TGTGCCTGGAGCCCCCGGACAGGGGGGGCGGGGAACACCGGGGAGCTGTTTTTT. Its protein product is CAWSPRTGGAGNTGELFF.